A selection of T cell receptor beta chains follows, all from one sample in a study of CD8 T cells in Susac syndrome. TCRdb fed the immunoSEQ multiplex PCR reads into MiXCR, producing one record per CDR3 protein. The table shows roughly 88,000 distinct CDR3 sequences, with around 96% occurring only once. The sequenced sample was CD8+ T cells from PBMCs. All receptors derive from a human donor with Susac syndrome. CDR3s include the opening cysteine and the closing phenylalanine or tryptophan. Each record gives: V gene, D gene, clone size, J gene, CDR3 protein, CDR3 DNA. The D gene is left open where the match is weak. Expanded clones get a size class; other rows say once, few or many, or leave the size out.

>TRBV12-3/TRBV12-4|.|.|TRBJ1-3
CASLGGGQTGNTIYF
TGTGCCAGCCTGGGAGGGGGGCAGACTGGAAACACCATATATTTT
>TRBV20-1|TRBD2|once|TRBJ2-5
CSARDMEREGREETQYF
TGCAGTGCTAGAGATATGGAGCGGGAGGGCCGGGAAGAGACCCAGTACTTC
>TRBV2|.|.|TRBJ2-3
CASLRTDTQYF
TGTGCCAGCCTGCGGACAGATACGCAGTATTTT
>TRBV5-4|.|.|TRBJ2-7
CASSTRGGNYEQYF
TGTGCCAGCAGCACGAGAGGGGGAAACTACGAGCAGTACTTC
>TRBV12-3/TRBV12-4|TRBD2|.|TRBJ2-1
CASSSGTSGSWHEQFF
TGTGCCAGCAGTTCCGGGACTAGCGGGAGTTGGCATGAGCAGTTCTTC
>TRBV24-1|.|.|TRBJ1-2
CATSYRQERFSYGYTF
TGTGCCACCAGTTACCGACAAGAGAGGTTTTCCTATGGCTACACCTTC
>TRBV14|TRBD1|once|TRBJ1-2
CASRPGQGDPYGYTF
TGTGCCAGCAGACCCGGACAGGGGGATCCCTATGGCTACACCTTC
>TRBV20-1|TRBD2|.|TRBJ2-1
CSAPRWGLAVDEQFF
TGCAGTGCCCCGCGATGGGGACTAGCGGTCGATGAGCAGTTCTTC
>TRBV20-1|TRBD2|.|TRBJ2-7
CSARRLAGGYEQYF
TGCAGTGCTAGAAGACTAGCGGGAGGCTACGAGCAGTACTTC
>TRBV4-3|.|.|TRBJ2-5
CASSQGVGVQETQYF
TGCGCCAGCAGCCAGGGAGTGGGGGTCCAAGAGACCCAGTACTTC
>TRBV20-1|TRBD1|.|TRBJ2-5
CSAAGQGAGETQYF
TGCAGTGCAGCCGGACAGGGGGCCGGAGAGACCCAGTACTTC
>TRBV7-9|.|.|TRBJ2-3
CASPGLSENTDTQYF
TGTGCCAGCCCAGGTTTATCGGAGAACACAGATACGCAGTATTTT
>TRBV3-1|.|.|TRBJ1-1
CASSPSWPMNTEAFF
TGTGCCAGCAGTCCCTCGTGGCCCATGAACACTGAAGCTTTCTTT
>TRBV28|.|.|TRBJ2-1
CASSPSEGQFF
TGTGCCAGCAGTCCCTCAGAGGGGCAGTTCTTC
>TRBV20-1|TRBD1|.|TRBJ1-2
CSAVYPPGQGSSPTSYGYTF
TGCAGTGCGGTATATCCGCCGGGACAGGGTAGTTCCCCAACTAGCTATGGCTACACCTTC
>TRBV12-3/TRBV12-4|.|.|TRBJ1-5
CASSSGAVNQPQHF
TGTGCCAGCAGTTCTGGGGCTGTCAATCAGCCCCAGCATTTT
>TRBV7-6|.|once|TRBJ2-1
CASSSSGLESSYNEQFF
TGTGCCAGCAGCTCCTCTGGGCTAGAAAGCTCCTACAATGAGCAGTTCTTC
>TRBV30|.|.|TRBJ2-1
CAFWGDPTYNEQFF
TGTGCCTTTTGGGGAGACCCCACCTACAATGAGCAGTTCTTC
>TRBV9|.|once|TRBJ2-1
CASSVDSLSYNEQFF
TGTGCCAGCAGCGTAGACTCCCTCTCCTACAATGAGCAGTTCTTC
>TRBV20-1|.|.|TRBJ2-2
CSAREGGGTGGVMLTGELFF
TGCAGTGCTAGAGAGGGAGGGGGAACGGGAGGAGTGATGTTGACCGGGGAGCTGTTTTTT
>TRBV7-6|TRBD2|.|TRBJ2-7
CASSLEGTSLYEQYF
TGTGCCAGCAGCTTAGAAGGGACTAGTCTCTACGAGCAGTACTTC
>TRBV29-1|.|.|TRBJ2-2
CSVQGRAGTGELFF
TGCAGCGTCCAGGGTCGTGCAGGCACCGGGGAGCTGTTTTTT
>TRBV9|TRBD2|.|TRBJ2-5
CASSPWGGLAETQYF
TGTGCCAGCAGCCCCTGGGGGGGACTCGCAGAGACCCAGTACTTC
>TRBV9|.|.|TRBJ2-1
CASSVDDGGFYNEQFF
TGTGCCAGCAGCGTAGACGATGGAGGATTCTACAATGAGCAGTTCTTC
>TRBV6-2/TRBV6-3|.|.|TRBJ1-1
CASSSPLNTEAFF
TGTGCCAGCAGCTCACCCCTTAACACTGAAGCTTTCTTT
>TRBV29-1|.|.|TRBJ1-3
CSVVLGNTIYF
TGCAGCGTTGTGCTCGGAAACACCATATATTTT
>TRBV20-1|.|.|TRBJ2-5
CSAEGLGETQYF
TGCAGTGCTGAAGGGTTGGGAGAGACCCAGTACTTC
>TRBV9|.|once|TRBJ2-5
CASTQGGMGGETQYF
TGTGCCAGCACCCAAGGGGGAATGGGAGGAGAGACCCAGTACTTC
>TRBV2|.|.|TRBJ2-1
CASSDAGTRYNEQFF
TGTGCCAGCAGCGACGCCGGGACTCGTTACAATGAGCAGTTCTTC
>TRBV2|TRBD2|.|TRBJ2-5
CASRAGTSGRRETQYF
TGTGCCAGCAGGGCCGGGACTAGCGGGAGAAGGGAGACCCAGTACTTC
>TRBV29-1|TRBD2|.|TRBJ2-3
CSGGRLGATDTQYF
TGCAGCGGCGGGAGACTAGGCGCCACAGATACGCAGTATTTT
>TRBV19|.|.|TRBJ1-1
CASSIRGNTEAFF
TGTGCCAGTAGTATTCGAGGGAACACTGAAGCTTTCTTT
>TRBV28|.|.|TRBJ2-1
CASSLGQGIRDEQFF
TGTGCCAGCAGTTTAGGGCAGGGAATCCGGGATGAGCAGTTCTTC
>TRBV29-1|.|.|TRBJ2-1
CSVEEDQYNEQFF
TGCAGCGTTGAAGAGGACCAATACAATGAGCAGTTCTTC
>TRBV30|.|.|TRBJ2-7
CSLGRGPPTFYEQYF
TGTTCATTGGGCAGGGGTCCCCCTACTTTTTACGAGCAGTACTTC
>TRBV30|.|.|TRBJ2-6
CAWSVHGAGANVLTF
TGTGCCTGGAGTGTACACGGGGCAGGGGCCAACGTCCTGACTTTC
>TRBV29-1|TRBD1|.|TRBJ1-1
CSVERGDRADTEAFF
TGCAGCGTTGAAAGGGGGGACAGGGCGGACACTGAAGCTTTCTTT
>TRBV13|TRBD2|.|TRBJ2-7
CASSLNPPTSGSYEQYF
TGTGCCAGCAGCTTGAACCCCCCGACTAGCGGGAGTTACGAGCAGTACTTC
>TRBV20-1|.|.|TRBJ1-4
CSVIPGAGEKLFF
TGCAGTGTTATCCCAGGGGCCGGGGAAAAACTGTTTTTT
>TRBV19|.|once|TRBJ2-1
CASSGSGGLYNEQFF
TGTGCCAGTAGTGGGTCAGGAGGTCTCTACAATGAGCAGTTCTTC
>TRBV15|.|.|TRBJ1-1
CATSGRNTEAFF
TGTGCCACCAGCGGACGGAACACTGAAGCTTTCTTT
>TRBV7-8|.|.|TRBJ1-1
CASSPVYETEAFF
TGTGCCAGCAGCCCCGTGTACGAGACTGAAGCTTTCTTT
>TRBV4-3|.|.|TRBJ2-2
CASSPHQDLNTGELFF
TGCGCCAGCAGCCCACACCAGGACCTGAACACCGGGGAGCTGTTTTTT
>TRBV11-1|.|.|TRBJ2-2
CASSRLTGELFF
TGTGCCAGCAGCCGGCTCACCGGGGAGCTGTTTTTT
>TRBV30|.|.|TRBJ2-1
CAWSVLWVAYNEQFF
TGTGCCTGGAGTGTACTGTGGGTGGCCTACAATGAGCAGTTCTTC
>TRBV5-1|.|.|TRBJ2-7
CASTQGFSWDEQYF
TGCGCCAGCACCCAGGGGTTCTCCTGGGACGAGCAGTACTTC
>TRBV6-5|.|.|TRBJ1-2
CASGQGHGYTF
TGTGCCAGCGGGCAGGGCCATGGCTACACCTTC
>TRBV28|.|.|TRBJ2-3
CASRTFTDTQYF
TGTGCCAGCAGGACCTTCACAGATACGCAGTATTTT
>TRBV20-1|.|.|TRBJ1-2
CSAPPPQDYGYTF
TGCAGTGCGCCCCCCCCGCAGGACTATGGCTACACCTTC
>TRBV27|TRBD1|.|TRBJ1-2
CASRTGESGYTF
TGTGCCAGCAGGACAGGGGAGAGTGGCTACACCTTC
>TRBV29-1|TRBD1|.|TRBJ1-2
CSVGGTADHF
TGCAGCGTGGGGGGGACAGCAGACCACTTC
>TRBV3-1|.|few|TRBJ2-7
CASSPAGPYEQYF
TGTGCCAGCAGCCCCGCTGGCCCCTACGAGCAGTACTTC
>TRBV4-3|TRBD2|.|TRBJ2-3
CASSQDAGASDTQYF
TGCGCCAGCAGCCAAGATGCGGGAGCTTCAGATACGCAGTATTTT
>TRBV15|.|.|TRBJ2-2
CATSSQEQINTGELFF
TGTGCCACCAGCAGCCAGGAACAAATAAACACCGGGGAGCTGTTTTTT
>TRBV28|.|once|TRBJ2-5
CASIQGGGQETQYF
TGTGCCAGCATTCAAGGAGGGGGTCAAGAGACCCAGTACTTC
>TRBV6-2/TRBV6-3|.|.|TRBJ2-1
CASSPYWDEQFF
TGTGCCAGCAGCCCCTACTGGGATGAGCAGTTCTTC
>TRBV24-1|TRBD1|.|TRBJ2-3
CATSHNQQGKGTDTQYF
TGTGCCACCAGCCACAATCAACAGGGGAAAGGCACAGATACGCAGTATTTT
>TRBV6-5|.|.|TRBJ2-1
CASTANEQFF
TGTGCCAGCACGGCGAATGAGCAGTTCTTC